What follows are 22 T cell receptor beta chains derived from one specimen sequenced in a study of beta chain features in type 1 diabetes. Of the isolated RNA, all was reverse transcribed, and so the sequenced material was expressed TCRB transcripts. Clones were read by immunoSEQ multiplex PCR, and TCRdb kept only the in-frame ones, dropping some. In the table there are roughly 150,000 clones, 11% of which are singletons. Sequenced: central memory CD4+ T cells from blood. The receptor source for this set is a man between 18 and 29 years old in good health.

The chain recombines TRBV10-3 with TRBJ1-3; a possible D gene is TRBD1 (5 bases). The V and J ends lost 7 bases and 2 bases respectively, with 18 bases between them. CDR3 length: 16 residues. Germline values: CDR1 ENHRY, CDR2 SYGVKD. The CDR3 bases are TGTGCCATCACCAAAGAGGGGAGTCGCACTGGAAACACCATATATTTT. Translating gives CAITKEGSRTGNTIYF.

This clone was recorded a few times. The rearrangement links TRBV30 to TRBJ2-7; D not resolved. The CDR3 consists of 11 residues. Per germline, CDR1 GTSNPN and CDR2 SVGIG (reference sequence). V dropped 2 bases and J dropped 4 bases, with 6 bases sitting between them. CDR3 bases: TGTGCCTGGAGTCCTAGTTACGAGCAGTACTTC. Protein sequence: CAWSPSYEQYF.

As concerns this clone: The same CDR3 is also encoded by other DNA sequences in this sample. The rearrangement joins TRBV6-5 to TRBJ1-1; D not certain. Per the germline V gene, CDR1 is MNHEY and CDR2 is SVGAGI. The CDR3 is 15 amino acids. Between the trimmed V and J ends, which lost 0 bases and 1 base, there was a span of 9 bases. In DNA, the CDR3 is TGTGCCAGCAGTTACTCGGCCAGAAGGAACACTGAAGCTTTCTTT. Amino acids: CASSYSARRNTEAFF.

This clone showed up just a few times. The rearrangement links TRBV5-1 to TRBJ2-3; maybe TRBD2 (6 bases). In germline, CDR1 is SGHRS, CDR2 YFSETQ. V dropped 0 bases and J dropped 2 bases, with 13 bases sitting between them. The CDR3 spans 16 residues. The CDR3 DNA reads TGCGCCAGCAGCTTGGGAGGGACTCACCACACAGATACGCAGTATTTT. This sequence encodes CASSLGGTHHTDTQYF.

The chain links TRBV27 to TRBJ2-3, with D tentatively TRBD2 (5 bases). This CDR3 is built from 13 residues. Trimming removed 4 bases at V and 10 bases at J, with 15 bases between. Germline V lookup: CDR1 MNHEY, CDR2 SMNVEV (reference sequence). The CDR3 DNA reads TGTGCCAGCAGTTCTCTAGCCATCGGGGCGCAGTATTTT. It specifies CASSSLAIGAQYF.

The V and J genes are TRBV20-1 and TRBJ2-1, with a possible D match to TRBD2 (6 bases). The CDR3 runs 11 residues. Between the trimmed V and J ends, which lost 6 bases and 7 bases, there was a span of 10 bases. CDR1 is DFQATT and CDR2 is SNEGSKA in the germline V gene (reference sequence). Written as DNA, the CDR3 is TGCAGTGCCGACCGGGGGAATGAGCAGTTCTTC. The encoded protein is CSADRGNEQFF.

The rearrangement links TRBV11-2 to TRBJ2-7; a possible D gene is TRBD2 (5 bases). V lost 0 bases to trimming and J lost 4 bases, with 13 bases between them. The CDR3 extends over 15 amino acids. Germline V CDR1 and CDR2: SGHAT, FQNNGV. DNA for the CDR3: TGTGCCAGCAGCTTAGATCCGGGATGGGGATACGAGCAGTACTTC. It codes for CASSLDPGWGYEQYF.

The chain has TRBV9 and TRBJ2-1, with D possibly TRBD1 on 5 matching bases. CDR1 is SGDLS, CDR2 YYNGEE, per germline. The germline V and J ends were trimmed by 0 bases and 9 bases, with 13 bases remaining between them. The CDR3 consists of 14 residues. The CDR3 reads CASSVGGGQVEQFF. The CDR3 region has the DNA TGTGCCAGCAGCGTAGGGGGCGGTCAGGTTGAGCAGTTCTTC.

The V and J genes are TRBV5-1 and TRBJ1-5; D is perhaps TRBD1 (6 bases). V was pared by 4 bases and J by 3 bases, with 17 bases between. Germline CDR1 reads SGHRS; CDR2 reads YFSETQ. The CDR3 loop spans 16 amino acids. CDR3 sequence (DNA): TGCGCCAGCAGCCCAGGAGGGGGAGGTCTCAATCAGCCCCAGCATTTT. Translation gives CASSPGGGGLNQPQHF.

The chain joins TRBV2 to TRBJ1-3; unclear D gene. Trimming shortened V by 3 bases and J by 2 bases, and 11 bases separated the two germline ends. Germline V lookup: CDR1 SNHLY, CDR2 FYNNEI. The CDR3 length is 15 residues. The CDR3 sequence is CASSDRGGTGNTIYF. For the CDR3, the DNA is TGTGCCAGCAGTGATAGAGGAGGTACTGGAAACACCATATATTTT. Full variable domain (missing parts from reference TRBV2 and TRBJ1-3): EPEVTQTPSHQVTQMGQEVILRCVPISNHLYFYWYRQILGQKVEFLVSFYNNEISEKSEIFDDQFSVERPDGSNFTLKIRSTKLEDSAMYFCASSDRGGTGNTIYFGEGSWLTVV.

CDR3 nucleotides: TGTGCCAGCAGCCCTTTGGACAGCAGCACAGATACGCAGTATTTT. Translation gives CASSPLDSSTDTQYF. This chain uses TRBV7-9 with TRBJ2-3; weak D call: TRBD1 (6 bases). V shed 5 bases and J shed 0 bases, with 12 bases lying between them. CDR1 is SEHNR, CDR2 FQNEAQ, per germline (reference sequence). There are 15 residues in the CDR3.

This chain joins TRBV7-2 and TRBJ2-4, with 7 bases that match TRBD1. Per germline, CDR1 SGHTA and CDR2 FQGNSA. Germline trimming cut 8 bases from V and 2 bases from J; bases unmatched to any gene: 6. CDR3 length equals 14 residues. The CDR3 sequence is CASAGTAPKNIQYF. The CDR3 region has the DNA TGTGCCAGCGCCGGGACAGCACCCAAAAACATTCAGTACTTC. Full variable domain (remainder filled in from reference TRBV7-2 and TRBJ2-4): GAGVSQSPSNKVTEKGKDVELRCDPISGHTALYWYRQSLGQGLEFLIYFQGNSAPDKSGLPSDRFSAERTGGSVSTLTIQRTQQEDSAVYLCASAGTAPKNIQYFGAGTRLSVL.

This rearrangement joins TRBV7-9 to TRBJ2-7; tentative D call: TRBD1 (6 bases). This CDR3 has 15 residues. Germline values: CDR1 SEHNR, CDR2 FQNEAQ (reference sequence). With 5 bases removed from V and 2 bases from J, the gap between germline ends came to 16 bases. CDR3 sequence reads: CASSQLGDKAYEQYF. CDR3 DNA: TGTGCCAGCAGCCAGCTCGGGGACAAAGCCTACGAGCAGTACTTC.

This chain uses TRBV10-3 with TRBJ2-2, with 14 bases fitting TRBD2. The germline gives CDR1 ENHRY, CDR2 SYGVKD. This CDR3 has 19 amino acids. The J segment lost 1 base and the V segment lost 1 base, leaving 5 bases of the junction unmatched. Here the CDR3 reads CAISEYGTSGSWNTGELFF. The CDR3, as DNA: TGTGCCATCAGTGAGTACGGGACTAGCGGGAGTTGGAACACCGGGGAGCTGTTTTTT.

This clone was detected a few times. The V call is TRBV18, the J call TRBJ1-3; D is undetermined. The CDR3 is 14 residues long. With 7 bases removed from V and 0 bases from J, the gap between germline ends came to 10 bases. Germline CDR1 is KGHSH and CDR2 is LQKENI. CDR3 in DNA: TGTGCCAGCTTTGTAGAAATCTCTGGAAACACCATATATTTT. Translating it yields CASFVEISGNTIYF.

This clone was detected only a few times. The CDR3: CASSHIGTGETGELFF. The DNA for the CDR3 is TGCGCCAGCAGCCACATTGGGACAGGGGAAACCGGGGAGCTGTTTTTT. This rearrangement joins TRBV4-1 to TRBJ2-2; 10 nucleotides agree with TRBD1. The germline V gene encodes CDR1 MGHRA and CDR2 YSYEKL. J lost 5 bases, V lost 3 bases, and 6 bases had no gene match. The CDR3 is made up of 16 amino acids.

Comments on this clone: The CDR3 does not close with the conserved phenylalanine or tryptophan, likely indicating a read error. Because the CDR3's place on the DNA is in doubt, the DNA is left out and the CDR3 is given as listed by TCRdb. This sequence joins TRBV7-9 and TRBJ2-7. The CDR3 spans 12 residues, counting both ends. Germline V lookup: CDR1 SEHNR, CDR2 FQNEAQ (reference sequence). The CDR3 reads CASSEGSRAVSL.

This clone was seen only once. The chain is built from TRBV2 and TRBJ2-7; D gene unclear. Germline values: CDR1 SNHLY, CDR2 FYNNEI. V was cut by 6 bases and J by 11 bases, with 14 bases left in between. The CDR3 spans 11 residues. Written as DNA, the CDR3 is TGTGCCAGCAGCACCGCCTTAATAAAGTACTTC. Translating it yields CASSTALIKYF. Using reference TRBV2 and TRBJ2-7 for the parts outside the CDR3, the full variable domain is EPEVTQTPSHQVTQMGQEVILRCVPISNHLYFYWYRQILGQKVEFLVSFYNNEISEKSEIFDDQFSVERPDGSNFTLKIRSTKLEDSAMYFCASSTALIKYFGPGTRLTVT.

This clone has only a few counts. The rearrangement joins TRBV4-3 to TRBJ2-4; no definite D call. Germline values: CDR1 LGHNA, CDR2 YSLEER. This CDR3 is built from 14 residues. With 0 bases removed from V and 7 bases from J, the gap between germline ends came to 10 bases. The CDR3: CASSQDAGRNIQYF. Here the CDR3 DNA reads TGCGCCAGCAGCCAAGACGCCGGCCGGAACATTCAGTACTTC.

Only a few counts were recorded for this clone. The chain joins TRBV7-6 to TRBJ2-3; D is unclear. Trimming pared 8 bases from V and 3 bases from J, leaving 9 bases between. The CDR3 is 12 residues long. Germline lookup yields CDR1 SGHVS and CDR2 FNYEAQ. This chain's CDR3 is CASGPRTDTQYF. CDR3 coding DNA: TGTGCCAGCGGACCAAGGACAGATACGCAGTATTTT.

The V call is TRBV19, the J call TRBJ2-5; D is uncertain. Judging by the DNA end, TRBJ2-7 fits better; the J call may be wrong. This CDR3 has 14 amino acids. In germline, CDR1 is LNHDA, CDR2 SQIVND (reference sequence). The CDR3 sequence is CASKFSKLTYEQYF. The CDR3 DNA follows: TGTGCCAGTAAGTTTTCGAAACTTACCTACGAGCAGTACTTC.

V is TRBV18 and J is TRBJ2-3; tentative D call: TRBD2 (5 bases). There are 16 residues in the CDR3. Trimming stripped 5 bases from V and 1 base from J, with 16 bases between. The germline CDR1 and CDR2 sequences are KGHSH and LQKENI. The CDR3 loop reads CASSSGREGGTDTQYF. In nucleotides, the CDR3 is TGTGCCAGCTCATCAGGACGTGAGGGCGGCACAGATACGCAGTATTTT. Filled out from reference TRBV18 and TRBJ2-3, the complete variable domain reads NAGVMQNPRHLVRRRGQEARLRCSPMKGHSHVYWYRQLPEEGLKFMVYLQKENIIDESGMPKERFSAEFPKEGPSILRIQQVVRGDSAAYFCASSSGREGGTDTQYFGPGTRLTVL.